Presented here are 11 T cell receptor beta chains from one specimen sequenced in a study of CD8+CD57+ T cells in acquired aplastic anemia. For CDR3 and TCR beta VDJ profiling, genomic DNA was the template used. From the reads, TCRdb called clonotypes with MiXCR, one entry per CDR3 protein. The data show around 50,000 distinct CDR3 sequences, around 73% seen once. Sequencing used sorted CD4+, CD8+, or CD8+CD57+ T cells (not recorded which) from PBMCs. The receptors here all came from a human donor in good health, serving as a control.

The gene calls are TRBV7-6 and TRBJ2-5; D unclear. V lost 5 bases to trimming and J lost 0 bases, with 13 bases between them. This CDR3 region has 15 residues. Looked up from germline, CDR1 is SGHVS and CDR2 is FNYEAQ. The DNA of the CDR3 is TGTGCCAGCAGCCGTACCCCTACGTACCAAGAGACCCAGTACTTC. This encodes CASSRTPTYQETQYF.

This clonotype has only a few counts. J is TRBJ2-5 and V is TRBV20-1; 9 positions match TRBD1. Germline loops: CDR1 DFQATT, CDR2 SNEGSKA (reference sequence). The CDR3 covers 15 residues. J gave up 5 bases and V 0 bases, and 7 bases lay outside the gene matches. CDR3 in DNA: TGCAGTGCTAGAGATGGAGGACAGGGGTTTGAGACCCAGTACTTC. It is translated as CSARDGGQGFETQYF.

This chain joins TRBV7-2 and TRBJ2-5; D is uncertain. CDR3 length: 13 residues. Germline CDR1 reads SGHTA; CDR2 reads FQGNSA. Trimming left V 5 bases short and J 2 bases short, with 9 bases between. In DNA form, the CDR3 reads TGTGCCAGCAGCGCCCACCCTCAAGAGACCCAGTACTTC. It specifies CASSAHPQETQYF.

By proportion, this clonotype is large. The rearrangement uses TRBV7-8 and TRBJ1-6; D is ambiguous. Trimming stripped 6 bases from V and 9 bases from J, with 9 bases between. This CDR3 has 12 amino acids. CDR1 and CDR2 (germline): SGHVS, FQNEAQ. CDR3: CASSARGSPLHF. The CDR3 DNA reads TGTGCCAGCAGTGCACGCGGTTCACCCCTCCACTTT.

This chain uses TRBV19 with TRBJ1-4; the match to TRBD1 covers 8 bases. Germline V gene sequence: CDR1 LNHDA, CDR2 SQIVND (reference sequence). The V segment lost 5 bases and the J segment 10 bases; nucleotides outside the gene matches: 6. This CDR3 contains 13 residues. CDR3 sequence reads: CASSVTGEAKLFF. The CDR3 bases are TGTGCCAGTAGTGTGACAGGGGAGGCAAAACTGTTTTTT. Together with reference TRBV19 and TRBJ1-4, the CDR3 gives the full variable domain: DGGITQSPKYLFRKEGQNVTLSCEQNLNHDAMYWYRQDPGQGLRLIYYSQIVNDFQKGDIAEGYSVSREKKESFPLTVTSAQKNPTAFYLCASSVTGEAKLFFGSGTQLSVL.

The chain recombines TRBV7-9 with TRBJ2-5, with D perhaps matching TRBD2 (6 bases). The CDR3 loop spans 11 amino acids. CDR1 SEHNR and CDR2 FQNEAQ come from the germline V gene (reference sequence). V lost 7 bases and J lost 5, with 8 bases in between. The CDR3 is CASTRGETQYF. The CDR3 DNA sequence: TGTGCCAGCACCCGGGGGGAGACCCAGTACTTC.

This rearrangement joins TRBV4-2 to TRBJ1-2; 10 positions agree with TRBD1. Trimming cost V 1 base and J 7 bases; bases outside gene matches: 3. The germline V gene encodes CDR1 LGHNA and CDR2 YNFKEQ. CDR3 length equals 14 residues. The CDR3 reads CASSQGTGGGGYTF. The CDR3 DNA reads as TGTGCCAGCAGCCAAGGGACAGGGGGGGGTGGCTACACCTTC.

The chain couples TRBV2 to TRBJ1-1; D gene uncertain. The germline V gene has CDR1 SNHLY and CDR2 FYNNEI. The CDR3 is 14 residues long. With 3 bases removed from V and 5 bases from J, the gap between germline ends came to 13 bases. CDR3 nucleotides: TGTGCCAGCAGTGAGACGAGGGCAGGAACTGAAGCTTTCTTT. It translates to CASSETRAGTEAFF.

CDR3 region: CSASSLNEKLFF. CDR3 nucleotide sequence: TGCAGTGCTAGCAGTCTTAATGAAAAACTGTTTTTT. V and J are TRBV20-1 and TRBJ1-4; D ambiguous. CDR1 is DFQATT and CDR2 is SNEGSKA in the germline V gene (reference sequence). Deletions cut 3 bases from V and 4 bases from J, with 6 bases between. The CDR3 is 12 amino acids.

Ten or more counts support this clonotype. The gene calls are TRBV27 and TRBJ1-2; 7 bases are shared with TRBD1. V gave up 5 bases and J gave up 8 bases; unmatched junction bases: 5. Germline CDR1 MNHEY, CDR2 SMNVEV (reference sequence). This CDR3 comprises 12 residues. This CDR3 reads CASSTGALGYTF. Here the CDR3 DNA reads TGTGCCAGCAGTACAGGGGCGTTGGGCTACACCTTC.

The chain combines TRBV20-1 with TRBJ2-2, with TRBD2 matching over 7 bases. V lost 5 bases to trimming and J lost 2 bases; unmatched junction nucleotides: 8. The germline V gene encodes CDR1 DFQATT and CDR2 SNEGSKA (reference sequence). The CDR3 has 15 residues. CDR3 nucleotides: TGCAGTGCTCGAGCGGGGCAGACAAACACCGGGGAGCTGTTTTTT. It translates to CSARAGQTNTGELFF.